These 28 T cell receptor beta chains came from one sample sequenced in a study of blood T cell repertoires in COVID-19 (TCRdb year 2020). To prepare the library, the immunoSEQ multiplex PCR assay was applied. TCRdb provides this immuneACCESS table in a form limited to in-frame rearrangements. Some clones are lacking; in checked studies, under half of them reflect an unresolved V gene, and why the rest are absent is not known. The table for this sample lists about 190,000 clones; over 70% of them were counted only once. The top ten constitute 17% of the sample. Source material: peripheral blood. The receptors come from a man aged 55 to 70 with active or convalescent COVID-19.

The rearrangement joins TRBV6-5 to TRBJ2-7, with 9 positions matching TRBD1. There are 14 residues in the CDR3. Germline V gives CDR1 MNHEY, CDR2 SVGAGI. V was pared by 9 bases and J by 3 bases, with 9 bases of the junction left unmatched. The CDR3 sequence is CASGTGGAGYEQYF. The CDR3 coding sequence is TGTGCCAGTGGAACAGGGGGCGCCGGCTACGAGCAGTACTTC.

The gene calls are TRBV6-5 and TRBJ2-7, with D possibly TRBD2 on 5 matching bases. Germline V gene lookup returns CDR1 MNHEY and CDR2 SVGAGI. The CDR3 is 15 residues long. With 6 bases removed from V and 3 bases from J, the gap between germline ends came to 18 bases. The CDR3 region has the DNA TGTGCCAGCAGAACGGGATTCCAAGGGCTCTACGAGCAGTACTTC. Protein sequence: CASRTGFQGLYEQYF.

The V call is TRBV30, the J call TRBJ1-5; weak D call: TRBD1 (6 bases). The CDR3 sequence is 13 residues long. CDR1 is GTSNPN, CDR2 SVGIG, per germline (reference sequence). Trimming took off 4 bases at V and 6 bases at J, with 13 bases between the two ends. CDR3 residues: CAWTGGAPQPQHF. Written as DNA, the CDR3 is TGTGCCTGGACCGGGGGGGCACCTCAGCCCCAGCATTTT. Looking up the rest from reference TRBV30 and TRBJ1-5 gives the full variable domain: SQTIHQWPATLVQPVGSPLSLECTVEGTSNPNLYWYRQAAGRGLQLLFYSVGIGQISSEVPQNLSASRPQDRQFILSSKKLLLSDSGFYLCAWTGGAPQPQHFGDGTRLSIL.

The V call is TRBV11-2, the J call TRBJ1-2; D may be TRBD1 (6 bases). V was shortened by 0 bases and J by 8 bases, with 19 bases between the two germline ends. This CDR3 region has 16 residues. CDR1 is SGHAT and CDR2 is FQNNGV in the germline V gene. The CDR3, as DNA: TGTGCCAGCAGCTTAGATCGTCTAGCAGGGGCGAAGGGCTACACCTTC. Translated: CASSLDRLAGAKGYTF.

The chain carries TRBV18 and TRBJ1-1; 10 bases line up with TRBD1. CDR1 KGHSH and CDR2 LQKENI come from the germline V gene. CDR3 length: 14 residues. The J segment lost 8 bases and the V segment lost 3 bases, leaving 6 bases of the junction unmatched. The CDR3 reads CASSPETGGLEAFF. The DNA for the CDR3 is TGTGCCAGCTCACCCGAGACAGGGGGCTTGGAAGCTTTCTTT.

In this sample, this clone turned up a few times. The chain employs TRBV5-1 and TRBJ2-7; maybe TRBD2 (5 bases). Trimming took 0 bases from V and 2 from J, leaving 9 bases between them. CDR1 is SGHRS, CDR2 YFSETQ, per germline. The CDR3 totals 14 residues. CDR3 DNA: TGCGCCAGCAGCTTGGTGGGGAGAGCCTACGAGCAGTACTTC. Translating it yields CASSLVGRAYEQYF.

The chain couples TRBV4-3 to TRBJ2-3; D uncertain. The CDR3 loop spans 16 amino acids. The V gene lost 1 base and the J gene lost 7 bases, with 18 bases spanning the gap. Looked up from germline, CDR1 is LGHNA and CDR2 is YSLEER. CDR3 in amino acids: CASSQALSPPIHTQYF. The CDR3 DNA sequence: TGCGCCAGCAGCCAAGCCCTTAGCCCCCCCATCCATACGCAGTATTTT.

The V call is TRBV12-3 or TRBV12-4, the J call TRBJ2-3; D is undetermined. The CDR3 runs 13 residues. V lost 1 base and J 4 bases, leaving 6 bases between the germline ends. Here the CDR3 reads CASSLGGPDTQYF. The DNA of the CDR3 is TGTGCCAGCAGTTTAGGTGGGCCAGATACGCAGTATTTT.

J is TRBJ2-2 and V is TRBV2; TRBD1 aligns across 8 bases. The CDR3 length is 14 residues. V lost 6 bases to trimming and J lost 2 bases; unmatched junction nucleotides: 2. Germline values: CDR1 SNHLY, CDR2 FYNNEI. DNA for the CDR3: TGTGCCAGCAGCGGACAGGGAAACACCGGGGAGCTGTTTTTT. Translation: CASSGQGNTGELFF.

V gene TRBV7-9 combines with J gene TRBJ2-7, with 8 bases aligning to TRBD1. The germline V gene has CDR1 SEHNR and CDR2 FQNEAQ (reference sequence). This CDR3 is built from 14 residues. Trimming cost V 4 bases and J 5 bases; bases outside gene matches: 7. This CDR3 reads CASSSMDRAHEQYF. The DNA for the CDR3 is TGTGCCAGCAGCTCCATGGACAGGGCCCACGAGCAGTACTTC. The variable domain in full, completed from reference TRBV7-9 and TRBJ2-7, reads DTGVSQNPRHKITKRGQNVTFRCDPISEHNRLYWYRQTLGQGPEFLTYFQNEAQLEKSRLLSDRFSAERPKGSFSTLEIQRTEQGDSAMYLCASSSMDRAHEQYFGPGTRLTVT.

This clone appeared a few times. This rearrangement joins TRBV6-6 to TRBJ2-3; TRBD2 aligns across 10 bases. Per the germline V gene, CDR1 is MNHNY and CDR2 is SVGAGI (reference sequence). CDR3 size: 15 residues. J lost 6 bases, V lost 4 bases, and 7 bases had no gene match. The DNA of the CDR3 is TGTGCCAGCAGTTCGGGACCTAGCGGGAGTGATACGCAGTATTTT. Amino acid sequence: CASSSGPSGSDTQYF.

This chain uses TRBV5-5 with TRBJ1-4, with D uncertain. V shed 3 bases and J shed 8 bases, with 14 bases lying between them. The CDR3 is 14 residues long. CDR1 SGHKS and CDR2 YYEKEE come from the germline V gene (reference sequence). The CDR3 DNA follows: TGTGCCAGCAGCTACTCACGGACTGGAGAAAAACTGTTTTTT. It yields the protein CASSYSRTGEKLFF.

The gene calls are TRBV18 and TRBJ1-1; D might be TRBD1 (5 bases). Germline V gene sequence: CDR1 KGHSH, CDR2 LQKENI. V was clipped by 0 bases and J by 7 bases, with 12 bases between them. The CDR3 totals 14 residues. Here the CDR3 DNA reads TGTGCCAGCTCACCACCGTCAGGGTTCAATGAAGCTTTCTTT. It translates to CASSPPSGFNEAFF.

The sample holds one count of this clone. The gene calls are TRBV4-3 and TRBJ1-1, with D tentatively TRBD1 (5 bases). CDR3 length: 15 amino acids. Trimming removed 0 bases from V and 0 bases from J, with 8 bases in between. From germline, CDR1 is LGHNA and CDR2 YSLEER. The CDR3 is CASSQDARVNTEAFF. CDR3 bases: TGCGCCAGCAGCCAAGATGCCAGGGTGAACACTGAAGCTTTCTTT.

The chain links TRBV4-3 to TRBJ2-7; tentative D call: TRBD1 (5 bases). The CDR3 consists of 14 residues. Germline CDR1 LGHNA, CDR2 YSLEER. V lost 1 base to trimming and J lost 2 bases, with 9 bases between them. The CDR3 loop reads CASSQGTRTYEQYF. CDR3 DNA sequence: TGCGCCAGCAGCCAAGGGACACGTACCTACGAGCAGTACTTC.

The chain uses TRBV28 and TRBJ1-5, with TRBD1 matching over 9 bases. Germline V gives CDR1 MDHEN, CDR2 SYDVKM. Germline trimming cut 6 bases from V and 0 bases from J; bases unmatched to any gene: 6. The CDR3 is 16 amino acids. CDR3 protein: CASRWGTGFSNQPQHF. CDR3 DNA: TGTGCCAGCAGATGGGGGACAGGGTTTAGCAATCAGCCCCAGCATTTT.

The chain is built from TRBV19 and TRBJ2-7; 10 bases match TRBD1. Trimming cost V 5 bases and J 0 bases; bases outside gene matches: 7. CDR3 length equals 16 residues. The germline V gene encodes CDR1 LNHDA and CDR2 SQIVND (reference sequence). The CDR3 bases are TGTGCCAGTAGTGACCCCCGGGACAGGGGCTCCTACGAGCAGTACTTC. This codes for CASSDPRDRGSYEQYF.

The chain employs TRBV27 and TRBJ2-1; D is uncertain. Germline-derived CDR1 and CDR2 are MNHEY and SMNVEV (reference sequence). The CDR3 is 13 amino acids. Trimming removed 0 bases at V and 9 bases at J, with 9 bases between. CDR3: CASSLSIATEQFF. For the CDR3, the DNA is TGTGCCAGCAGTTTATCAATCGCTACTGAGCAGTTCTTC.

The rearrangement joins TRBV9 to TRBJ2-3; maybe TRBD2 (6 bases). The CDR3 has 13 amino acids. The ends were cut back, 3 bases at V and 6 bases at J, with 11 bases in the middle. Germline CDR1 SGDLS, CDR2 YYNGEE. The CDR3 loop is CASSEGLSDTQYF. CDR3 coding DNA: TGTGCCAGCAGCGAGGGACTGTCGGATACGCAGTATTTT.

This chain links TRBV7-2 with TRBJ1-3; 9 bases are a match to TRBD1. Per the germline V gene, CDR1 is SGHTA and CDR2 is FQGNSA. The CDR3 loop spans 15 amino acids. Losses at the gene ends were 5 bases for V and 4 bases for J; bases not matched to a gene: 6. This chain's CDR3 is CASSRRDREGNTIYF. In DNA, the CDR3 is TGTGCCAGCAGCCGCCGGGACAGGGAAGGAAACACCATATATTTT. The full variable domain, in which reference TRBV7-2 and TRBJ1-3 provide the parts outside the CDR3, is GAGVSQSPSNKVTEKGKDVELRCDPISGHTALYWYRQSLGQGLEFLIYFQGNSAPDKSGLPSDRFSAERTGGSVSTLTIQRTQQEDSAVYLCASSRRDREGNTIYFGEGSWLTVV.

CDR3 DNA sequence: TGTGCCAGTAGCCTAGCGGGAGTTTTCGCAGATACGCAGTATTTT. Translating gives CASSLAGVFADTQYF. The V call is TRBV19, the J call TRBJ2-3; 10 bases align to TRBD2. The junction had 7 bases not matched to a gene; V was cut back by 6 bases and J by 4 bases. This CDR3 has 15 amino acids. In germline, CDR1 is LNHDA, CDR2 SQIVND (reference sequence).

In its sample, this clone was seen a few times. V is TRBV21-1 and J is TRBJ2-3; the D call of TRBD2 is as the table states it, not checked on the DNA. TRBV21-1 is designated a pseudogene. The CDR3 extends over 17 amino acids. CDR3: CASSKGSSSLGTDTQYF. Written as DNA, the CDR3 is TGTGCCAGCAGCAAAGGGTCCTCTAGCCTTGGCACAGATACGCAGTATTTT.

The chain carries TRBV7-8 and TRBJ1-6, with D uncertain. Germline CDR1 and CDR2: SGHVS and FQNEAQ. V dropped 4 bases and J dropped 12 bases, with 13 bases sitting between them. The CDR3 consists of 13 residues. The CDR3 is CASSSAEALPLHF. CDR3 in DNA: TGTGCCAGCAGCTCAGCCGAGGCGCTACCCCTCCACTTT. The complete variable domain, with remaining parts taken from reference TRBV7-8 and TRBJ1-6, reads GAGVSQSPRYKVAKRGQDVALRCDPISGHVSLFWYQQALGQGPEFLTYFQNEAQLDKSGLPSDRFFAERPEGSVSTLKIQRTQQEDSAVYLCASSSAEALPLHFGNGTRLTVT.

The rearrangement links TRBV6-5 to TRBJ2-7; possibly TRBD1 for D (5 bases). Germline V CDR1 and CDR2: MNHEY, SVGAGI. The germline V and J ends were trimmed by 7 bases and 3 bases, with 13 bases remaining between them. The CDR3 runs 13 residues. This chain's CDR3 is CASKGIGYYEQYF. CDR3 nucleotides: TGTGCCAGCAAGGGGATCGGCTACTACGAGCAGTACTTC.

The chain uses TRBV28 and TRBJ1-1; 11 nucleotides match TRBD1. V trimming: 3 bases; J trimming: 0 bases; junction bases outside the gene matches: 3. The CDR3 spans 16 residues. Germline CDR1 is MDHEN and CDR2 is SYDVKM. CDR3 region: CASSFWGQGVNTEAFF. The CDR3 nucleotides read TGTGCCAGCAGTTTTTGGGGACAGGGGGTGAACACTGAAGCTTTCTTT.

The sample holds a few counts of this clone. Written as DNA, the CDR3 is TGTGCCAGCAGCCCCGGGACAGGGCGGACCGGGGAGCTGTTTTTT. Translation gives CASSPGTGRTGELFF. V gene TRBV7-9 combines with J gene TRBJ2-2; 9 bases align to TRBD1. V dropped 5 bases and J dropped 5; count of bases not matched to a gene: 6. The CDR3 sequence is 15 residues long. Germline assignment: CDR1 SEHNR and CDR2 FQNEAQ (reference sequence).

The V gene is TRBV9, the J gene TRBJ2-1; tentative D call: TRBD2 (5 bases). V lost 4 bases and J lost 3, with 20 bases in between. CDR3 length equals 17 residues. Germline CDR1 reads SGDLS; CDR2 reads YYNGEE. CDR3 sequence reads: CASSRDPSSINYNEQFF. CDR3 coding DNA: TGTGCCAGCAGCCGTGACCCTAGCAGTATCAACTACAATGAGCAGTTCTTC.

On this clone itself: Within the sample, other DNA sequences also encode this same CDR3. This chain links TRBV7-3 with TRBJ2-5, with D perhaps TRBD2 (6 bases). Germline loops: CDR1 SGHTA, CDR2 FQGTGA. The CDR3 length is 13 residues. Trimming took 6 bases from V and 5 from J, leaving 13 bases between them. The CDR3 region has the DNA TGTGCCAGCAGTCGGAGCCGGGAGGAGACCCAGTACTTC. It is translated as CASSRSREETQYF.